This T cell receptor (beta chain) was documented in a study of blood T cell repertoires in COVID-19. In the study overall: Samples of COVID-19 (acute and convalescent) were obtained from the United States, Italy and Spain. In each case, the material was cDNA or gDNA derived from T cells, B-cell-depleted T cells, or PBMCs.

Some clones are missing from TCRdb's copy, which holds only in-frame ones; the method was immunoSEQ multiplex PCR. Among fewer than 35,000 clones, 89% were seen once, and the ten largest hold 25% to 30%. In germline, CDR1 is SNHLY, CDR2 FYNNEI. The CDR3 is 13 residues long. The V end lost 6 bases, the J end lost 5 bases, and 10 bases lay between the germline ends. This clone has only a few counts. The clonotype originates from a man older than 75 with acute or convalescent COVID-19. Sequencing was done on a sample of peripheral blood. The chain has TRBV2 and TRBJ2-2; D ambiguous. The CDR3 DNA sequence: TGTGCCAGCAGGATCCACGGGACCGGGGAGCTGTTTTTT. It encodes CASRIHGTGELFF.